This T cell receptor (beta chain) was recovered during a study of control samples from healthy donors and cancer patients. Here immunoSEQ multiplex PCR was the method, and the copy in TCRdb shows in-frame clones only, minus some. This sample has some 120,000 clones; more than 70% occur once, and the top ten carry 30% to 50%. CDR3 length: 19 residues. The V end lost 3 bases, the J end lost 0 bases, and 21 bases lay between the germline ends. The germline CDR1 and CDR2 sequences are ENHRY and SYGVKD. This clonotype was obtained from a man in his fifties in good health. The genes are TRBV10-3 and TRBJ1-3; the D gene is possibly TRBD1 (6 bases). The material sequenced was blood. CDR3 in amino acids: CAISDALGGAVASGNTIYF. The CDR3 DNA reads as TGTGCCATCAGTGACGCCTTGGGGGGGGCCGTAGCCTCTGGAAACACCATATATTTT.